The clone carrying this T cell receptor beta chain is a singleton in its sample. The data originate from a study of sequential checkpoint blockade in melanoma. Only in-frame clones appear in the TCRdb table, and some are missing; sequencing was by immunoSEQ multiplex PCR. Of about 9,100 clones in the sample, approximately 77% are singletons; the top ten hold under 20%. The treatment here: randomized to nivolumab then ipilimumab (arm A) or the reverse (arm B). This TCR derives from a human donor with melanoma. The sample here was CD8+ T cells sorted from blood (inferred from file names), taken from a patient given nivolumab and ipilimumab in sequence.

The CDR3 is CASSATGQGNTIYF. CDR3 DNA: TGCGCCAGCAGCGCGACAGGCCAAGGAAACACCATATATTTT. The V and J genes are TRBV4-3 and TRBJ1-3; a possible D gene is TRBD1 (6 bases). This CDR3 is built from 14 residues. Trimming removed 5 bases from V and 4 bases from J, with 12 bases in between. CDR1 is LGHNA, CDR2 YSLEER, per germline.